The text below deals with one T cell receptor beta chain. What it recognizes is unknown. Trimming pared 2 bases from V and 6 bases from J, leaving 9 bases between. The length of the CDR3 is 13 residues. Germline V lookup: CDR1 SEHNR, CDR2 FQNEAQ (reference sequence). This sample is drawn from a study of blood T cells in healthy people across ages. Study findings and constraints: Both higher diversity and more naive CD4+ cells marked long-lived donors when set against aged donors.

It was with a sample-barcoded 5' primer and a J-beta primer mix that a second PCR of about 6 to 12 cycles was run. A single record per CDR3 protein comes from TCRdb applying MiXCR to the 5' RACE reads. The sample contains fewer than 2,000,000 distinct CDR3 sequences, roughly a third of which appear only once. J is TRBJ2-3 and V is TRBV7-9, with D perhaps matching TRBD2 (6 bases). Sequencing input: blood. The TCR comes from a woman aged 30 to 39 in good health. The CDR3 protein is CASSLSEGDTQYF. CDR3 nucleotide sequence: TGTGCCAGCAGCTTATCGGAGGGTGATACGCAGTATTTT.